The rows below give T cell receptor beta chains drawn from one sample of a study of shared clonotypes between healthy human individuals. Some clones are missing from TCRdb's copy, which holds only in-frame ones; the method was immunoSEQ multiplex PCR. The sample includes around 980,000 clones, about 80% of them seen just once. The sequencing input was memory CD4+ T cells from PBMCs. The receptors were gathered from a man younger than 30 in good health. Some clones in this sample may be carry-over from other donors' samples. The CDR3 runs from the conserved cysteine through the conserved F or W. Fields, in order: D gene, clone size, CDR3 length, V gene, J gene, CDR3 DNA, CDR3 protein. A D gene is named only where the DNA matches it firmly. The size of a clone is reported for some rows only, either as once, few or many, or as a class for expanded clones.

TRBD2,.,16,TRBV5-6,TRBJ2-3,TGTGCCAGCAGCCGACTAGCGGGAGGACGCGAAGATACGCAGTATTTT,CASSRLAGGREDTQYF
.,.,15,TRBV6-1,TRBJ2-4,TGTGCCAGCAGGGGACCGGGGGCAGCCAAAAACATTCAGTACTTC,CASRGPGAAKNIQYF
.,.,15,TRBV4-3,TRBJ1-2,TGCGCCAGCAGCCAAGTGACTGGAAGTTCAGGTGGCTACACCTTC,CASSQVTGSSGGYTF
TRBD1,many,14,TRBV9,TRBJ1-2,TGTGCCAGCAGCGAGAGGGGGCTTAACTATGGCTACACCTTC,CASSERGLNYGYTF
.,.,13,TRBV7-9,TRBJ2-7,TGTGCCAGCAGCTTTAGCGAAGGCTACGAGCAGTACTTC,CASSFSEGYEQYF
.,.,13,TRBV27,TRBJ1-1,TGTGCCAGCAGTAGGGGGGTGAGCACTGAAGCTTTCTTT,CASSRGVSTEAFF
.,.,15,TRBV28,TRBJ1-5,TGTGCCAGCAGTTTATACCGGCGGGCGAATCAGCCCCAGCATTTT,CASSLYRRANQPQHF
.,.,15,TRBV2,TRBJ2-3,TGTGCCAGCAGCATCCACAGGGCAAACACAGATACGCAGTATTTT,CASSIHRANTDTQYF
.,.,15,TRBV5-1,TRBJ2-2,TGCGCCAGCAGCTTGGGGGCCGGGAACACCGGGGAGCTGTTTTTT,CASSLGAGNTGELFF
TRBD1,.,13,TRBV5-4,TRBJ2-7,TGTGCCAGCAGTCCGGACAGGGGGCGGGAGCAGTACTTC,CASSPDRGREQYF
.,.,13,TRBV5-1,TRBJ1-3,TGCGCCAGCAGCGTAATACCTGGAAACACCATATATTTT,CASSVIPGNTIYF
TRBD1,.,14,TRBV5-5,TRBJ1-1,TGTGCCAGCCAGAGACAGGGTGTTAACACTGAAGCTTTCTTT,CASQRQGVNTEAFF
TRBD1,.,18,TRBV19,TRBJ1-1,TGTGCCAGTAGTATCACACCGGGACAGGGAAGAAGAGAGACTGAAGCTTTCTTT,CASSITPGQGRRETEAFF
.,.,14,TRBV5-1,TRBJ2-3,TGCGCCAGCAGTATCGGACAGTTACCAGATACGCAGTATTTT,CASSIGQLPDTQYF
TRBD1,.,12,TRBV29-1,TRBJ1-1,TGCAGCGGCAGACAGGGGAACACTGAAGCTTTCTTT,CSGRQGNTEAFF
.,.,13,TRBV13,TRBJ2-3,TGTGCCAGCAGCAGGGGTCCGGTAGATACGCAGTATTTT,CASSRGPVDTQYF
TRBD2,few,16,TRBV5-4,TRBJ2-1,TGTGCCAGCAGCTTGCTGACGGGAGGGACCTACAATGAGCAGTTCTTC,CASSLLTGGTYNEQFF
.,many,15,TRBV30,TRBJ1-5,TGTGCCTGGAGACGGGTTGGGGATAGCAATCAGCCCCAGCATTTT,CAWRRVGDSNQPQHF
.,.,14,TRBV10-3,TRBJ2-3,TGTGCCATCAGTGACACGGGGCGCACAGATACGCAGTATTTT,CAISDTGRTDTQYF
.,.,15,TRBV28,TRBJ1-5,TGTGCCAGCAGTTTAGCAGGGCCCCTTAGGCAGCCCCAGCATTTT,CASSLAGPLRQPQHF
TRBD2,.,17,TRBV28,TRBJ2-7,TGTGCCAGCAGTCCAGAGCACTCACACCCGGGACTAAGCGAGCAGTACTTC,CASSPEHSHPGLSEQYF
TRBD2,.,17,TRBV7-9,TRBJ2-5,TGTGTCAGCAGCTTAGTTCAGCGAGCGGGAGGTGGAGAGACCCAGTACTTC,CVSSLVQRAGGGETQYF
.,.,14,TRBV9,TRBJ2-1,TGTGCCAGCAGCGTAGGACAGCTAAACAATGAGCAGTTCTTC,CASSVGQLNNEQFF
TRBD2,.,16,TRBV11-3,TRBJ2-1,TGTGCCAGCAGCTTGGCTGGGGGGGGATCCTACAATGAGCAGTTCTTC,CASSLAGGGSYNEQFF
.,.,14,TRBV7-2,TRBJ2-1,TGTGCCAGCAGCCTTTACGGGACCTACAATGAGCAGTTCTTC,CASSLYGTYNEQFF
.,.,13,TRBV5-1,TRBJ2-1,TGCGCCAGCAGCTTGGTGGAAGGGTATGAGCAGTTCTTC,CASSLVEGYEQFF
.,.,14,TRBV10-3,TRBJ2-1,TGTGCCATCAGTGAGTCGGCTAGCGTCAATGAGCAGTTCTTC,CAISESASVNEQFF
TRBD1,.,13,TRBV30,TRBJ2-7,TGTGCCTGGAGCGAAGACAGGGGGTACGAGCAGTACTTC,CAWSEDRGYEQYF
TRBD1,.,15,TRBV5-6,TRBJ1-3,TGTGCCAGCAGCGCGGACAGGCGATCTGGAAACACCATATATTTT,CASSADRRSGNTIYF
TRBD1,.,13,TRBV7-7,TRBJ2-7,TGTGCCAGCAGCCTGGACAGGGAGGCCGAGCAGTACTTC,CASSLDREAEQYF
TRBD1,.,14,TRBV6-6,TRBJ2-7,TGTGCCAGCAGTATACGGGACAGCTCCTACGAGCAGTACTTC,CASSIRDSSYEQYF
TRBD1,once,15,TRBV19,TRBJ1-2,TGTGCCAGTCGGGACAGATCACAGGGGAACTATGGCTACACCTTC,CASRDRSQGNYGYTF
.,.,12,TRBV5-1,TRBJ1-1,TGCGCCAGCAGAAACACACACACTGAAGCTTTCTTT,CASRNTHTEAFF
TRBD1,.,13,TRBV29-1,TRBJ2-7,TGCAGCGTTGAAAAAACTACAGGGGAAGTGCAGTACTTC,CSVEKTTGEVQYF
.,.,15,TRBV10-3,TRBJ1-3,TGTGCCACCGCCCCGGGGGAAGGCTCTGGAAACACCATATATTTT,CATAPGEGSGNTIYF
TRBD2,.,19,TRBV4-2,TRBJ2-1,TGTGCCAGCAGCCAACGACTAGCGGGAGGGCTAGTCCCCTACAATGAGCAGTTCTTC,CASSQRLAGGLVPYNEQFF
TRBD2,.,14,TRBV18,TRBJ2-1,TGTGCCAGCTCACCCAGAGCGGGAGACAATGAGCAGTTCTTC,CASSPRAGDNEQFF
.,.,14,TRBV7-2,TRBJ2-7,TGTGCCAGCAGCTTAGGAGGGGACCTTACGGAGCAGTACTTC,CASSLGGDLTEQYF
.,.,13,TRBV18,TRBJ1-1,TGTGCCAGCTCACCACTGCGGTCCACTGAAGCTTTCTTT,CASSPLRSTEAFF
TRBD1,once,13,TRBV7-3,TRBJ1-1,TGTGCCAGCAGCACACAGGGGGCCACTGAAGCTTTCTTT,CASSTQGATEAFF
TRBD2,.,15,TRBV9,TRBJ2-1,TGTGCCAGCAGCGTAGAGCCTAGCGGGACGGCTGAGCAGTTCTTC,CASSVEPSGTAEQFF
.,.,15,TRBV11-2,TRBJ1-2,TGTGCCAGCAGCCCCCTGGGTCAGGGGATGGGTGGCTACACCTTC,CASSPLGQGMGGYTF
TRBD2,.,16,TRBV28,TRBJ2-1,TGTGCCAGCAGTACCCCAACTAGCGGCCTCTACAATGAGCAGTTCTTC,CASSTPTSGLYNEQFF
.,.,12,TRBV4-2,TRBJ1-5,TGTGCCAGCAGCCAAGCGGGCCAGCCCCAGCATTTT,CASSQAGQPQHF
.,.,13,TRBV6-6,TRBJ2-1,TGTGCCAGCAGTTACGAGGACTACTATGAGCAGTTCTTC,CASSYEDYYEQFF
.,few,15,TRBV5-1,TRBJ1-3,TGCGCCAGCAGCTTGGCGGCAGGCTCTGGAAACACCATATATTTT,CASSLAAGSGNTIYF
.,.,14,TRBV11-2,TRBJ1-1,TGTGCCAGCAGCTACCCGAGGGGGGGCCCTGAAGCTTTCTTT,CASSYPRGGPEAFF
TRBD2,once,16,TRBV10-3,TRBJ2-3,TGTGCCATCAGAAATGGACTAGCGGGATTCACAGATACGCAGTATTTT,CAIRNGLAGFTDTQYF
.,.,14,TRBV12-5,TRBJ1-3,TGTGCTAGTGGTTTGGGGGACACTGGAAACACCATATATTTT,CASGLGDTGNTIYF